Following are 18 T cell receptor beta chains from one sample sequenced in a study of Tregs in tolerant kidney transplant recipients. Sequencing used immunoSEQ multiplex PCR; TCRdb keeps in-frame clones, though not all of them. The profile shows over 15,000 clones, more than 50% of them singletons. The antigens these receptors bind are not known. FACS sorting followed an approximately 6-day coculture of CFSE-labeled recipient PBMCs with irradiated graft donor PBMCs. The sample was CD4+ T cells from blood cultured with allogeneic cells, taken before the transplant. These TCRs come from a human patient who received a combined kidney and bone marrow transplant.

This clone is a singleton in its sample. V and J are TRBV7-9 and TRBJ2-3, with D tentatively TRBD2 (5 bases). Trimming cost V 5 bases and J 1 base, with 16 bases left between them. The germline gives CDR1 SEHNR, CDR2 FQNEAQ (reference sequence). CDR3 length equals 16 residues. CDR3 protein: CASSRGTGIRTDTQYF. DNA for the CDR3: TGTGCCAGCAGCCGCGGTACCGGGATACGCACAGATACGCAGTATTTT. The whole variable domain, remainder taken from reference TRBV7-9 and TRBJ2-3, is DTGVSQNPRHKITKRGQNVTFRCDPISEHNRLYWYRQTLGQGPEFLTYFQNEAQLEKSRLLSDRFSAERPKGSFSTLEIQRTEQGDSAMYLCASSRGTGIRTDTQYFGPGTRLTVL.

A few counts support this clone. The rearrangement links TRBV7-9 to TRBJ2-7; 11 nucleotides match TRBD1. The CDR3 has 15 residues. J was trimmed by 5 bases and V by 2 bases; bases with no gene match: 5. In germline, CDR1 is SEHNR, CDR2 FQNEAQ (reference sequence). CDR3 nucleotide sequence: TGTGCCAGCAGCTTAATGGGACAGGGGGGAGACGAGCAGTACTTC. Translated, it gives CASSLMGQGGDEQYF.

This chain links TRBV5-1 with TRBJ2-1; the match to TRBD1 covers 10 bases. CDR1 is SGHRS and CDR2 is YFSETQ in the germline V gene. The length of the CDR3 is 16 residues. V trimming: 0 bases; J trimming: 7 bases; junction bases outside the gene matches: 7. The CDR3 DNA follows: TGCGCCAGCAGCTTGGTCGGGGACAGGGGTGGAAATGAGCAGTTCTTC. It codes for CASSLVGDRGGNEQFF.

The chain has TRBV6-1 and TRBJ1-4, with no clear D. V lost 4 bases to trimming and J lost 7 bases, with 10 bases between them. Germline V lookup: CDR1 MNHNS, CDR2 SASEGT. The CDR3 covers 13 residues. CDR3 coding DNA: TGTGCCAGCAGTGGAGTGCGTCGTGAAAAACTGTTTTTT. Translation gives CASSGVRREKLFF.

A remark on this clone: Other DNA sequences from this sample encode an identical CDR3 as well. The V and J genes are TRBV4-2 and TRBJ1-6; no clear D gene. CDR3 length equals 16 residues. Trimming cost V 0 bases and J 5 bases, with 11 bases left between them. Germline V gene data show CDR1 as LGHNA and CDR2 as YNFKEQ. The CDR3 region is CASSQDGPVHNSPLHF. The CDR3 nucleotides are TGTGCCAGCAGCCAAGATGGCCCAGTACATAATTCACCCCTCCACTTT.

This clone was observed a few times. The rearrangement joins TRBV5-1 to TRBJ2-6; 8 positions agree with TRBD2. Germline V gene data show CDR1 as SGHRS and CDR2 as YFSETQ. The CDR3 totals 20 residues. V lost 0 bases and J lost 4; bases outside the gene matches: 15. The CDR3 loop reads CASSLAVTREEGRGANVLTF. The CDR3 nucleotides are TGCGCCAGCAGCTTGGCCGTTACGCGGGAGGAGGGGCGGGGGGCCAACGTCCTGACTTTC.

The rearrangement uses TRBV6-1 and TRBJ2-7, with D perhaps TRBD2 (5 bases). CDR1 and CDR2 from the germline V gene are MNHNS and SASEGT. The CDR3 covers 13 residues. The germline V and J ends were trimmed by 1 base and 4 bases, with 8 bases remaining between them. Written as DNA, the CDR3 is TGTGCCAGCAGTGAAGGGACTGAATACGAGCAGTACTTC. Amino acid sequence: CASSEGTEYEQYF.

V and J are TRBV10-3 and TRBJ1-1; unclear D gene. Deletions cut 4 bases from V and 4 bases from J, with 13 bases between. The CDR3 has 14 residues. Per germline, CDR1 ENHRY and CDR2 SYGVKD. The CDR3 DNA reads TGTGCCATCAGTGCCGAGCGTAGAATCACTGAAGCTTTCTTT. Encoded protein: CAISAERRITEAFF.

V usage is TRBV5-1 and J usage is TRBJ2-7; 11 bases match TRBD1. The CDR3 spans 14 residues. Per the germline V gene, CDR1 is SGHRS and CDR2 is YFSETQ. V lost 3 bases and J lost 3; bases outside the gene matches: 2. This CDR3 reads CASSWGTGGYEQYF. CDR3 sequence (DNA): TGCGCCAGCAGCTGGGGGACAGGGGGCTACGAGCAGTACTTC.

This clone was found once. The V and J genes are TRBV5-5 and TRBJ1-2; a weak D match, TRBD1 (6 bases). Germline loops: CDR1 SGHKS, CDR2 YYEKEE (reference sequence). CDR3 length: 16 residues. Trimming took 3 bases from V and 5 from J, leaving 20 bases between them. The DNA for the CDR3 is TGTGCCAGCAGCTCCGGCGACAGGCCGTTTCGGTATGGCTACACCTTC. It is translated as CASSSGDRPFRYGYTF.

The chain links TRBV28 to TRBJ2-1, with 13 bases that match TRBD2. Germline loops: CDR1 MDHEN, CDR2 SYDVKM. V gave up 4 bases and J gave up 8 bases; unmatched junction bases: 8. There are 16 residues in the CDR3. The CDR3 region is CASSSLAGGIYYEQFF. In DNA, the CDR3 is TGTGCCAGCAGTTCACTAGCGGGGGGGATATACTATGAGCAGTTCTTC.

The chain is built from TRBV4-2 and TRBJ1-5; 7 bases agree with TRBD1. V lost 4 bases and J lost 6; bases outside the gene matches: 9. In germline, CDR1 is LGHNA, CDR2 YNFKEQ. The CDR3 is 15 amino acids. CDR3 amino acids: CASSLDRNNFQPQHF. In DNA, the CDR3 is TGTGCCAGCAGCCTGGACAGGAATAATTTTCAGCCCCAGCATTTT.

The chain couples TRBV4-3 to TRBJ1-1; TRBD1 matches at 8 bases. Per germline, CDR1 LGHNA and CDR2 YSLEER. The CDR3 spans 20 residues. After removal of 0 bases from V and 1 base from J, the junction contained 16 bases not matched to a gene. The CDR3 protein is CASSQDIRGQGAYGNTEAFF. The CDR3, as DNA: TGCGCCAGCAGCCAAGATATCCGAGGGCAGGGGGCGTACGGGAACACTGAAGCTTTCTTT.

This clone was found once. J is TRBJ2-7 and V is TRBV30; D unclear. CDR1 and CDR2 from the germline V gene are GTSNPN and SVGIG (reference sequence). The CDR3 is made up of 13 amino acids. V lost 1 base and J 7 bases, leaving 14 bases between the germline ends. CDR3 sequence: CAWSANLAGEQYF. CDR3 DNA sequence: TGTGCCTGGAGTGCCAACTTAGCTGGGGAGCAGTACTTC.

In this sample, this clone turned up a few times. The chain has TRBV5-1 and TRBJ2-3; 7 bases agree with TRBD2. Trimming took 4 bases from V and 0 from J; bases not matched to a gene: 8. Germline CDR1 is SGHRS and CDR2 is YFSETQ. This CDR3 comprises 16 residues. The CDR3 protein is CASSPIGGGSTDTQYF. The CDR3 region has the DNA TGCGCCAGCAGCCCCATTGGCGGGGGAAGCACAGATACGCAGTATTTT.

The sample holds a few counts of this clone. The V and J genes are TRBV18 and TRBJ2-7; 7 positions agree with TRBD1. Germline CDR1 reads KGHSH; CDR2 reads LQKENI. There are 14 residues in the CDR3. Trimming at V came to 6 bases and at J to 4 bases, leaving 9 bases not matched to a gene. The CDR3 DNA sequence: TGTGCCAGCTCTCGGGGTAGGGGGCTTTACGAGCAGTACTTC. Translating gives CASSRGRGLYEQYF.

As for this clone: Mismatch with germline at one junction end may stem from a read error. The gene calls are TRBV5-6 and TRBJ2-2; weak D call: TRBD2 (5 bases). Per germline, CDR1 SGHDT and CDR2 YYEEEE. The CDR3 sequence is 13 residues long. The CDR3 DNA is TGTGCCAGCAGCCGTCTAGAACACCGGGGAGCTGTTTTT. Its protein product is CASSRLEHRGAVF.

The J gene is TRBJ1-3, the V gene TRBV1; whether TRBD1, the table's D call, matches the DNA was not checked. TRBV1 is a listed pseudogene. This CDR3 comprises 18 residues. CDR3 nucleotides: TGCACCAGCAGCCCCCCTTGGGAAGGGGAATCCTCTGGAAACACCATATATTTT. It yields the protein CTSSPPWEGESSGNTIYF.